The present entry profiles one T cell receptor (beta chain) with its context. Its target is not known. cDNA was produced in eight separate reactions per sample. TCRdb reanalyzed the 5' RACE reads, giving one entry per CDR3 protein sequence and no DNA. This table lists around 150,000 distinct CDR3 sequences. The germline V gene has CDR1 DFQATT and CDR2 SNEGSKA (reference sequence). This CDR3 has 14 residues. The data are from a study of monozygotic twins with inflammatory bowel disease. Study-wide points: The authors found no support for a single strong IBD-associated signal or clonotype.

The J gene is TRBJ2-7, the V gene TRBV20-1; TCRdb's assignment of TRBD1 cannot be checked, as there is no DNA. The specimen was blood. This TCR was recovered from a human donor with ulcerative colitis or Crohn's disease, or a healthy co-twin of an affected twin (not recorded which). CDR3 sequence: CSAKQAHGAYEQYF.